The text below deals with one TCR beta chain. This clone was seen just once. The antigen it recognizes is unknown. No much larger clone is present one base from it, and per-base qualities are unavailable. The germline V gene encodes CDR1 LNHDA and CDR2 SQIVND (reference sequence). The CDR3 sequence holds 13 residues, the cysteine and phenylalanine included. Kept here is only the CDR3 DNA, which spans 39 bases and is read in frame from base 1. V was cut back by 4 bases and J by 0 bases, leaving a gap of 6 bases between them. This sample was taken from a study of control samples from healthy donors and cancer patients (TCRdb year 2020). Library preparation was by the immunoSEQ multiplex PCR assay. This immuneACCESS table, as held by TCRdb, lists in-frame sequences with V and J called but not all clones. Of the missing ones, under half trace to an unresolved V gene in checked studies; the others have no known cause. In all, the sample holds 90,000 to 100,000 clones, and about 80% of those were seen once. Of the sample, 10% to 13% is held by the ten largest clones.

The sequence joins TRBV19 to TRBJ1-1; the D gene is unclear. This receptor was identified in a woman under 40 in good health. The sequenced sample consisted of blood. The nucleotide sequence reads TGTGCCAGTAGTAGTCAAATGAACACTGAAGCTTTCTTT. Translated, this is CASSSQMNTEAFF.